One sample yielded the 13 T cell receptor beta chains listed below, sequenced in a study of beta chain features in type 1 diabetes (dated by TCRdb to between 2018 and 2020). The antigens of these receptors remain unknown. Libraries were made using the immunoSEQ multiplex PCR assay. The entire isolated RNA was reverse transcribed using the High Capacity cDNA Reverse Transcription Kit, and thus expressed TCRB transcripts were sequenced. Imported from immuneACCESS, the table was reduced by TCRdb to in-frame sequences with V and J called. These copies leave out some clones; in studies compared against another copy, an unresolved V gene accounts for under half, and the cause of the remainder is not known. For this sample the table gives a few hundred thousand clones, of which about a sixth were detected only once. Together, the top ten hold approximately 0.087% of the sample. Overall results and qualifications from the work: In all four CD4+ subsets, TCRB CDR3 length was moderately but significantly shorter in type 1 diabetes patients.

Material for sequencing was naive CD4+ T cells from blood. The meaning of the sample's cell subset or site label: true naive CD4+ T cells. These receptor sequences come from a man aged 25-45 years with type 1 diabetes.

The CDR3 bases are TGTGCCAGCAGCTTAGACGGACAGGGCGGCTACAATGAGCAGTTCTTC. This sequence encodes CASSLDGQGGYNEQFF. V is TRBV7-2 and J is TRBJ2-1; 8 nucleotides line up with TRBD1. Germline assignment: CDR1 SGHTA and CDR2 FQGNSA. V dropped 1 base and J dropped 3; count of bases not matched to a gene: 5. The CDR3 runs to 16 residues.

This clone was detected a few times. V is TRBV6-6 and J is TRBJ2-5; D is possibly TRBD1 (5 bases). This CDR3 spans 13 amino acids. Germline V gene lookup returns CDR1 MNHNY and CDR2 SVGAGI (reference sequence). V dropped 7 bases and J dropped 2 bases, with 11 bases sitting between them. In DNA form, the CDR3 reads TGTGCCAGCATACGAGACAGACAAGAGACCCAGTACTTC. Translation: CASIRDRQETQYF.

The chain employs TRBV28 and TRBJ1-1; D remains unclear. The germline gives CDR1 MDHEN, CDR2 SYDVKM. Trimming took off 7 bases at V and 4 bases at J, with 13 bases between the two ends. The CDR3 has 13 amino acids. The DNA for the CDR3 is TGTGCCAGCACCTCACATCTGGTCACTGAAGCTTTCTTT. Amino acid sequence: CASTSHLVTEAFF.

Concerning this clone itself: Germline and junction disagree at one end, which may indicate a read error. CDR3 nucleotides: TGCGCCAGCAGTCTGAACCAAGGGACCCAGTACTTC. Translated: CASSLNQGTQYF. J is TRBJ2-5 and V is TRBV10-2, with D hard to call. In germline, CDR1 is WSHSY, CDR2 SAAADI. CDR3 length: 12 amino acids.

The rearrangement uses TRBV28 and TRBJ2-4, with D perhaps TRBD1 (6 bases). V was pared by 9 bases and J by 5 bases, with 14 bases between. CDR3 length: 13 residues. Per germline, CDR1 MDHEN and CDR2 SYDVKM. CDR3 loop: CASTRQVQNIQYF. CDR3 nucleotide sequence: TGTGCCAGTACACGACAGGTTCAAAACATTCAGTACTTC.

The table lists this clone with a few counts. V and J are TRBV27 and TRBJ2-7, with D tentatively TRBD2 (6 bases). The CDR3 contains 11 residues. The V end lost 8 bases, the J end lost 5 bases, and 10 bases lay between the germline ends. Germline values: CDR1 MNHEY, CDR2 SMNVEV (reference sequence). The CDR3 reads CASSRGNEQYF. Here the CDR3 DNA reads TGTGCCAGCTCACGGGGGAACGAGCAGTACTTC.

Here the CDR3 DNA reads TGTGCCAGCAGCGCCGGGACTAGCGGAATCACAGATACGCAGTATTTT. Translated: CASSAGTSGITDTQYF. This chain links TRBV7-9 with TRBJ2-3; 11 bases match TRBD2. V shed 5 bases, J shed 2 bases, and the junction held 6 bases outside the gene matches. CDR3 length equals 16 residues. Germline CDR1 SEHNR, CDR2 FQNEAQ (reference sequence).

This clone was detected a few times. The chain has TRBV4-2 and TRBJ1-2; tentatively, D is TRBD1 (6 bases). The CDR3 covers 13 residues. Per the germline V gene, CDR1 is LGHNA and CDR2 is YNFKEQ. V was pared by 0 bases and J by 6 bases, with 8 bases between. CDR3 bases: TGTGCCAGCAGCCAAGACACAGGGCATGGCTACACCTTC. Its protein is CASSQDTGHGYTF.

This clone appeared a few times. The chain carries TRBV29-1 and TRBJ2-3, with TRBD1 matching over 9 bases. Germline CDR1 SQVTM, CDR2 ANQGSEA. V trimming: 6 bases; J trimming: 6 bases; junction bases outside the gene matches: 7. There are 13 residues in the CDR3. DNA of the CDR3: TGCAGCGTGACCGACAGGGGGATGGATACGCAGTATTTT. The encoded protein is CSVTDRGMDTQYF.

The chain uses TRBV18 and TRBJ2-3; D remains ambiguous. Trimming shortened V by 1 base and J by 5 bases, and 7 bases separated the two germline ends. Germline loops: CDR1 KGHSH, CDR2 LQKENI. CDR3 length: 13 residues. CDR3 in amino acids: CASSPLLKDTQYF. CDR3 nucleotides: TGTGCCAGCTCACCACTCTTAAAAGATACGCAGTATTTT.

This clone was observed a few times. This sequence joins TRBV30 and TRBJ1-3, with D uncertain. The V end was cut by 0 bases, the J end by 4 bases, with 4 bases between. CDR3 size: 12 residues. The germline CDR1 and CDR2 sequences are GTSNPN and SVGIG (reference sequence). The CDR3: CAWSVSGNTIYF. The CDR3 DNA is TGTGCCTGGAGTGTTTCCGGAAACACCATATATTTT.

The chain links TRBV7-3 to TRBJ2-5, with 8 nucleotides matching TRBD1. CDR1 SGHTA and CDR2 FQGTGA come from the germline V gene. The CDR3 is 15 amino acids. V lost 4 bases to trimming and J lost 0 bases; unmatched junction nucleotides: 4. This CDR3 reads CASSSTDRDQETQYF. CDR3 DNA: TGTGCCAGCAGCTCAACGGACAGGGACCAAGAGACCCAGTACTTC.

This clone was detected only a few times. V gene TRBV28 combines with J gene TRBJ1-2; no definite D call. V lost 10 bases and J lost 0, with 12 bases in between. Germline V CDR1 and CDR2: MDHEN, SYDVKM. The CDR3 totals 13 residues. CDR3 region: CAIQEYPNYGYTF. DNA for the CDR3: TGTGCCATTCAGGAGTATCCTAACTATGGCTACACCTTC.